These 15 T cell receptor beta chains were sequenced from one sample in a study of CD8+CD57+ T cells in acquired aplastic anemia. TCR beta VDJ combinations and CDR3 sequences were profiled from genomic DNA. MiXCR was run by TCRdb on the reads, yielding one entry per CDR3 protein. This sample has hundreds of thousands of distinct CDR3 sequences; approximately 79% occur once, and the top ten carry 40% to 55%. Patients chosen for sequencing had shown CD8+CD57+ cell expansion by flow cytometry. Sequences were obtained from sorted CD4+, CD8+, or CD8+CD57+ T cells (not recorded which) from PBMCs. The receptors were gathered from a human donor with aplastic anemia.

Note on this clonotype: One end of the junction is discordant with germline, which a read error may explain. V gene TRBV7-2 combines with J gene TRBJ2-5; the D gene is possibly TRBD1 (5 bases). The CDR3 has 12 residues. Germline V gene sequence: CDR1 SGHTA, CDR2 FQGNSA. The CDR3, as DNA: TGTGCCAGACAGCTCGCGACAGAGACCCGTTCCTTC. This gives the protein CARQLATETRSF.

The DNA of the CDR3 is TGCGCCTGGCTCTTAGATCTGACAGGGAACACTGAAGCTTTCTTT. As protein: CAWLLDLTGNTEAFF. The chain recombines TRBV4-3 with TRBJ1-1; maybe TRBD1 (6 bases). CDR3 size: 15 residues. Germline loops: CDR1 LGHNA, CDR2 YSLEER. V was trimmed by 11 bases and J by 1 base, leaving 20 bases between them.

Note on this clonotype: Its ends do not fully match the called genes, so a read error is possible. V is TRBV10-3 and J is TRBJ1-5; the D is unclear. The V gene's germline CDR1 is ENHRY and CDR2 SYGVKD. CDR3 length: 17 residues. Written as DNA, the CDR3 is TGTGCCAGCAGTCGGCCCTCCGTCCGGGAGGGCAATCAGCCCCAGCATTTT. This codes for CASSRPSVREGNQPQHF.

For this clonotype: Germline is not matched at one junction end, which may reflect a read error. The chain is built from TRBV7-9 and TRBJ2-3; perhaps D is TRBD1 or TRBD2 (5 bases each). Germline values: CDR1 SEHNR, CDR2 FQNEAQ (reference sequence). The CDR3 loop spans 14 amino acids. CDR3 residues: CASSLVPRELMFWF. The CDR3 DNA sequence: TGTGCCAGCAGCTTAGTACCCAGGGAGCTGATGTTTTGGTTT. Combining the CDR3 with reference TRBV7-9 and TRBJ2-3 gives the whole variable domain DTGVSQNPRHKITKRGQNVTFRCDPISEHNRLYWYRQTLGQGPEFLTYFQNEAQLEKSRLLSDRFSAERPKGSFSTLEIQRTEQGDSAMYLCASSLVPRELMFWFGPGTRLTVL.

V and J are TRBV6-1 and TRBJ2-3; TRBD2 matches 9 bases. The CDR3 runs to 16 residues. Germline trimming cut 6 bases from V and 6 bases from J; bases unmatched to any gene: 13. The germline V gene encodes CDR1 MNHNS and CDR2 SASEGT. CDR3 protein: CASRDLASGKTDTQYF. In DNA form, the CDR3 reads TGTGCCAGCAGGGACTTGGCTAGCGGGAAAACTGATACGCAGTATTTT.

The chain links TRBV2 to TRBJ2-7, with D perhaps matching TRBD1 or TRBD2 (6 bases each). The last part of the DNA fits TRBJ2-1 better; the J call may be wrong. The V gene's germline CDR1 is SNHLY and CDR2 FYNNEI. There are 14 residues in the CDR3. CDR3 protein: CASSGRGLDYEQFF. The DNA of the CDR3 is TGTGCCAGCAGCGGCCGGGGGCTGGACTACGAGCAGTTCTTC.

CDR3 residues: CSGRRNTEAFF. The CDR3 nucleotides are TGCAGCGGTAGGAGGAACACTGAAGCTTTCTTT. The gene calls are TRBV29-1 and TRBJ1-1; no clear D. Germline CDR1 and CDR2: SQVTM and ANQGSEA. V lost 7 bases, J lost 1 base, and 7 bases lay in between. The CDR3 length is 11 residues. The full variable domain, completed using reference TRBV29-1 and TRBJ1-1, is SAVISQKPSRDICQRGTSLTIQCQVDSQVTMMFWYRQQPGQSLTLIATANQGSEATYESGFVIDKFPISRPNLTFSTLTVSNMSPEDSSIYLCSGRRNTEAFFGQGTRLTVV.

A single count supports this clonotype. The CDR3 sequence is CASSVTGGNSPLHYEQYV. The CDR3 nucleotides are TGTGCCAGCAGCGTGACAGGGGGCAATTCACCCCTCCACTACGAGCAGTACGTC. The chain joins TRBV7-9 to TRBJ2-7, with 10 bases matching TRBD1. The ends lost 5 bases at V and 3 bases at J; junction bases unmatched: 16. There are 18 residues in the CDR3. Germline CDR1 SEHNR, CDR2 FQNEAQ (reference sequence).

This clonotype was seen only a few times. Because the CDR3's place on the DNA is in doubt, the DNA is left out and the CDR3 is given as listed by TCRdb. The rearrangement uses TRBV7-8 and TRBJ2-3; TRBD2, as called in the table, went unchecked against the DNA. The CDR3 contains 14 residues when both ends are counted. Germline CDR1 is SGHVS and CDR2 is FQNEAQ. CDR3: CAKQRIRSILAQAF.

J is TRBJ1-2 and V is TRBV6-1, with D perhaps matching TRBD1 (6 bases). CDR1 and CDR2 from the germline V gene are MNHNS and SASEGT. The CDR3 is 13 residues long. The V and J ends lost 7 bases and 2 bases respectively, with 11 bases between them. CDR3 in DNA: TGTGCCAGCACCGAGGACAGAAACTATGGCTACACCTTC. It yields the protein CASTEDRNYGYTF.

Remarks on this clonotype: The junction does not match germline at one end; this may be a read error. V usage is TRBV7-2 and J usage is TRBJ1-1; the D is unclear. The CDR3 runs to 13 residues. Germline assignment: CDR1 SGHTA and CDR2 FQGNSA. The CDR3 nucleotides are TGTGCCAGCAGCTTCGATTCGAACCCTGAAGCTTTCTTT. It yields the protein CASSFDSNPEAFF.

On this clonotype itself: As the CDR3 is not closed by the conserved phenylalanine or tryptophan, this likely results from a read error. Because the CDR3's place on the DNA is in doubt, the DNA is left out and the CDR3 is given as listed by TCRdb. V and J are TRBV7-3 and TRBJ2-3; the DNA was not used to check the table's D call, TRBD1. Termini included, the CDR3 measures 13 amino acids. Per germline, CDR1 SGHTA and CDR2 FQGTGA. CDR3 residues: CASSSRGNAVEYL.

V usage is TRBV19 and J usage is TRBJ1-6; no clear D. The V gene's germline CDR1 is LNHDA and CDR2 SQIVND (reference sequence). CDR3 length equals 15 residues. V was clipped by 1 base and J by 7 bases, with 11 bases between them. CDR3 region: CASSIADLSNSPLHF. The CDR3 nucleotides are TGTGCCAGTAGTATAGCGGACTTGTCCAATTCACCCCTCCACTTT.

Comments on this clonotype: Lacking the conserved final phenylalanine or tryptophan, this CDR3 likely reflects a read error. The DNA is left out, because the CDR3 cannot be placed on it with certainty; the CDR3 is given as TCRdb lists it. This sequence joins TRBV7-9 and TRBJ1-2; the table's D gene call, TRBD1, was not cross checked with the DNA. The CDR3 totals 13 residues, both ends included. Germline V gene lookup returns CDR1 SEHNR and CDR2 FQNEAQ (reference sequence). The CDR3 loop is CASSQGGPATSDG.

As concerns this clonotype: The junction shows a germline mismatch at one end, possibly a read error. The chain couples TRBV7-2 to TRBJ2-3; 9 bases align to TRBD2. The CDR3 spans 13 residues. Per the germline V gene, CDR1 is SGHTA and CDR2 is FQGNSA. CDR3 amino acids: CASRLAGADATYF. The CDR3 DNA follows: TGTGCCAGCAGGTTAGCGGGAGCAGATGCGACGTATTTT. The entire variable domain, with the rest obtained from reference TRBV7-2 and TRBJ2-3, is as follows: GAGVSQSPSNKVTEKGKDVELRCDPISGHTALYWYRQSLGQGLEFLIYFQGNSAPDKSGLPSDRFSAERTGGSVSTLTIQRTQQEDSAVYLCASRLAGADATYFGPGTRLTVL.